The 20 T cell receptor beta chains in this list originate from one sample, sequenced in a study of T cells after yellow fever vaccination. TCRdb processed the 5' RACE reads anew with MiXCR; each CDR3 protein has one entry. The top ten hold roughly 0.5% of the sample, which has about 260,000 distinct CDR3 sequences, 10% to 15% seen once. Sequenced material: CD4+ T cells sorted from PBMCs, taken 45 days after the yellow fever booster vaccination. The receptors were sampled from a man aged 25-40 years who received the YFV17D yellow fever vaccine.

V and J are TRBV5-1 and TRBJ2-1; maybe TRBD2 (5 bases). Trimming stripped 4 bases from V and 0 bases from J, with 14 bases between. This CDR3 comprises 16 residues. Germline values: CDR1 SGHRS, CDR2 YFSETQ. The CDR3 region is CASSELGPNSYNEQFF. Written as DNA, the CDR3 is TGCGCCAGCAGCGAACTAGGCCCAAACTCCTACAATGAGCAGTTCTTC.

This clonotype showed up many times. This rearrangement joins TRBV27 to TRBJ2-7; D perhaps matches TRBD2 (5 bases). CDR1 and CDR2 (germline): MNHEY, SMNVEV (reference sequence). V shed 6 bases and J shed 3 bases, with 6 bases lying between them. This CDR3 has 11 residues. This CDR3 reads CASSDYYEQYF. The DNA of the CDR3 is TGTGCCAGCAGCGACTACTACGAGCAGTACTTC.

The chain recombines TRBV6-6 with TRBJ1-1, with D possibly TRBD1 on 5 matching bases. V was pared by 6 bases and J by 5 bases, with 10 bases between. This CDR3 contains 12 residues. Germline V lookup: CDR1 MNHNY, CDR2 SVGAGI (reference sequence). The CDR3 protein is CASRIEGTEAFF. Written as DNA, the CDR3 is TGTGCCAGCAGGATAGAGGGGACTGAAGCTTTCTTT.

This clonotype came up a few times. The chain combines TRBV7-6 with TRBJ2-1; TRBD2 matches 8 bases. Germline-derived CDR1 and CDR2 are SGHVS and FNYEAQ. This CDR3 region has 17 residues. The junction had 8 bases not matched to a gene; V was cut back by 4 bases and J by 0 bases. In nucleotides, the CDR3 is TGTGCCAGCAGCTACGGGGTTAGCGGGAACTCCTACAATGAGCAGTTCTTC. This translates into CASSYGVSGNSYNEQFF.

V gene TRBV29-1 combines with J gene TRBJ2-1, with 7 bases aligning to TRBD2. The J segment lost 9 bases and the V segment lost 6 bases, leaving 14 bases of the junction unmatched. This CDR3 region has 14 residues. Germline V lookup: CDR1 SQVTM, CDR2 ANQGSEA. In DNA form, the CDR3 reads TGCAGCGTGGCCCATAGTCGGGGGGTGGGTGAGCAGTTCTTC. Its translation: CSVAHSRGVGEQFF.

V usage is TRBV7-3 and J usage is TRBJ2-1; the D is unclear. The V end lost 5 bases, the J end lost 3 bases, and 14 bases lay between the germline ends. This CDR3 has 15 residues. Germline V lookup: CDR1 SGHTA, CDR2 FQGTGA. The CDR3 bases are TGTGCCAGCAGCCCCACTGGGAATAGCTACAATGAGCAGTTCTTC. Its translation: CASSPTGNSYNEQFF.

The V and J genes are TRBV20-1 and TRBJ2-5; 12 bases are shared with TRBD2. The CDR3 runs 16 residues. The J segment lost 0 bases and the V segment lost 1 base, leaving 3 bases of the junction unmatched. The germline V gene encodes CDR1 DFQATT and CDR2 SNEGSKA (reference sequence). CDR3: CSARGTSGKYQETQYF. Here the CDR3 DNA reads TGCAGTGCTAGAGGGACTAGCGGGAAGTACCAAGAGACCCAGTACTTC.

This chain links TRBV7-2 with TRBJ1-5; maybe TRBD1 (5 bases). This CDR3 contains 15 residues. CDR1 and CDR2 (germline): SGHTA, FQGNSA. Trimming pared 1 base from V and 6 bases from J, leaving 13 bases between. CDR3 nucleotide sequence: TGTGCCAGCAGCTTAGTTGGCAGGGACGGTCAGCCCCAGCATTTT. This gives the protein CASSLVGRDGQPQHF.

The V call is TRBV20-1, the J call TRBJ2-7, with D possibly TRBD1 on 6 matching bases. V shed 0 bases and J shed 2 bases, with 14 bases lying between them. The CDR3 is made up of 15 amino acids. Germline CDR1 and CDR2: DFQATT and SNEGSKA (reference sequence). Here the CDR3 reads CSARDFLEGAYEQYF. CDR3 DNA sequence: TGCAGTGCTAGAGATTTCCTAGAGGGGGCCTACGAGCAGTACTTC.

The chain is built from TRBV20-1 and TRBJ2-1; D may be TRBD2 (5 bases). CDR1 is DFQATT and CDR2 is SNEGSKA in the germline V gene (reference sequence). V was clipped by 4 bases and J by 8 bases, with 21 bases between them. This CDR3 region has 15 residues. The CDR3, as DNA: TGCAGTGCTACGGACTTGAGGACGAGTAGGGATGAGCAGTTCTTC. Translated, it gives CSATDLRTSRDEQFF.

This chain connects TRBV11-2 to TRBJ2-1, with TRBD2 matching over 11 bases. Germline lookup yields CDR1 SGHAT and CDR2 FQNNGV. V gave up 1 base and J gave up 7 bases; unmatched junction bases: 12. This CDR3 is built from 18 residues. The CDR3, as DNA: TGTGCCAGCAGCTTAGGGGGCTTTAGCGGGAGGGCCGGAAATGAGCAGTTCTTC. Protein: CASSLGGFSGRAGNEQFF. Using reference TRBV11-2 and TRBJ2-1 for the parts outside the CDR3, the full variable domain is EAGVAQSPRYKIIEKRQSVAFWCNPISGHATLYWYQQILGQGPKLLIQFQNNGVVDDSQLPKDRFSAERLKGVDSTLKIQPAKLEDSAVYLCASSLGGFSGRAGNEQFFGPGTRLTVL.

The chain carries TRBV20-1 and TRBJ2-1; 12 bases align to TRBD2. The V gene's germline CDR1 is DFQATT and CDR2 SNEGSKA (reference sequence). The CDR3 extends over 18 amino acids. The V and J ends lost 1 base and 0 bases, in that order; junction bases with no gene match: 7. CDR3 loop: CSARGLAGVLSSYNEQFF. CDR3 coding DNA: TGCAGTGCTAGAGGACTAGCGGGAGTCCTGAGCTCCTACAATGAGCAGTTCTTC.

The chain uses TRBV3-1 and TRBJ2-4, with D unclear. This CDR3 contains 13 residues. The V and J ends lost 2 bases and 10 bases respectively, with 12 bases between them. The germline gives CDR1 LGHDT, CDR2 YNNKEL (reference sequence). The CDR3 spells CASSQIPDGIQYF. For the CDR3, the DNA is TGTGCCAGCAGCCAAATCCCAGACGGAATTCAGTACTTC.

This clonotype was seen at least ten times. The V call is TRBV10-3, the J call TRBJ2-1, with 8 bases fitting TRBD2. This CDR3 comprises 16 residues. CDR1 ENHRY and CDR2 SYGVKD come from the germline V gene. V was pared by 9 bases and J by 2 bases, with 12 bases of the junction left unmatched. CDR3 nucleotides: TGTGCCATGGGGGATGTCGGAGCGGGAGCCTACAATGAGCAGTTCTTC. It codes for CAMGDVGAGAYNEQFF.

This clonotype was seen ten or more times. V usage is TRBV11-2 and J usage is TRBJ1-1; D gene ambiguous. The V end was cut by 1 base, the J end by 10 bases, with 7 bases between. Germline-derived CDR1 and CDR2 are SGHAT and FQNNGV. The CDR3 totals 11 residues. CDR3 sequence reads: CASSLGLGAFF. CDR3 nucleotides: TGTGCCAGCAGCTTAGGATTGGGAGCTTTCTTT. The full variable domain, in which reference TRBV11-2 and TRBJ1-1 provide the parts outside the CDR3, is EAGVAQSPRYKIIEKRQSVAFWCNPISGHATLYWYQQILGQGPKLLIQFQNNGVVDDSQLPKDRFSAERLKGVDSTLKIQPAKLEDSAVYLCASSLGLGAFFGQGTRLTVV.

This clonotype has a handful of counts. CDR3 sequence: CSASGGVVLDTQYF. The CDR3 DNA is TGCAGTGCTAGTGGGGGGGTAGTCTTGGATACGCAGTATTTT. V and J are TRBV20-1 and TRBJ2-3, with 7 bases lining up with TRBD2. V lost 3 bases and J lost 6; bases outside the gene matches: 9. The CDR3 runs to 14 residues. From germline, CDR1 is DFQATT and CDR2 SNEGSKA (reference sequence).

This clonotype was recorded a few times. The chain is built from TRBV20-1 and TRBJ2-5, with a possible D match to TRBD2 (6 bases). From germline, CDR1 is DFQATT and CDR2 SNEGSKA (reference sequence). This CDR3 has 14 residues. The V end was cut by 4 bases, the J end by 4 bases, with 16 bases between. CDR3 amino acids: CSATLAGYLETQYF. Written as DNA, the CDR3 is TGCAGTGCTACTCTGGCGGGATACTTAGAGACCCAGTACTTC.

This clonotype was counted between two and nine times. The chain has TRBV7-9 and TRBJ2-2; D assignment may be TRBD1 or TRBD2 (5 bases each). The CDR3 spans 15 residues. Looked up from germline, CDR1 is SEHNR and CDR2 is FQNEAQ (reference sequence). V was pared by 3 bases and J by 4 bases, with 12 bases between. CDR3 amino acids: CASSFQGVRTGELFF. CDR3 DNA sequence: TGTGCCAGCAGCTTTCAGGGAGTTCGCACCGGGGAGCTGTTTTTT.

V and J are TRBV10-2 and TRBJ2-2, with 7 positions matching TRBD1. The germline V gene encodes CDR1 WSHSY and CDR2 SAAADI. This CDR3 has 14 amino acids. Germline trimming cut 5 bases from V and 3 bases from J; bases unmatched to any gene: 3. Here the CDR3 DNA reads TGCGCCAGCAGTACAGGGGTCGACACCGGGGAGCTGTTTTTT. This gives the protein CASSTGVDTGELFF.

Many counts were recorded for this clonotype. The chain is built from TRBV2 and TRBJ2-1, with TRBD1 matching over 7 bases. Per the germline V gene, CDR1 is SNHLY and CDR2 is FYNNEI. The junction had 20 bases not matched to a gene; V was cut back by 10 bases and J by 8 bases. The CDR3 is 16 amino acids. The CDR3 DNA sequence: TGTGCCACCCATCCCATCATTGCAGGGGGTAGGGATGAGCAGTTCTTC. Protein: CATHPIIAGGRDEQFF.